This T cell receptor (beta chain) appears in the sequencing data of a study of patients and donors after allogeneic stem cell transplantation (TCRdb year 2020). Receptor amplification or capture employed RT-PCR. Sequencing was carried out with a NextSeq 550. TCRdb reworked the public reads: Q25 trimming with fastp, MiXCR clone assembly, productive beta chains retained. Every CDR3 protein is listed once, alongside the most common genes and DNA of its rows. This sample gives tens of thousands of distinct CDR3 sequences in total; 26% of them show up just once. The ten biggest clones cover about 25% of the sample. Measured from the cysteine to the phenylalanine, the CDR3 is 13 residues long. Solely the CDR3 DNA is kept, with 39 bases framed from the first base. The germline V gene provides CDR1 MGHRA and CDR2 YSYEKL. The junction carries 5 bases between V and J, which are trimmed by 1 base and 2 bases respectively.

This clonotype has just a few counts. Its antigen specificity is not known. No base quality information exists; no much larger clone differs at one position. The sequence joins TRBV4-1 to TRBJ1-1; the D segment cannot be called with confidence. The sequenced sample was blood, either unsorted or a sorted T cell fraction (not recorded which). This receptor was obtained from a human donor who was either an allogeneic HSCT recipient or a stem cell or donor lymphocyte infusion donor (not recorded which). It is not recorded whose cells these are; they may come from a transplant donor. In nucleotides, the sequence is TGCGCCAGCAGCCAAGTTGCAAACACTGAAGCTTTCTTT. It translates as CASSQVANTEAFF.